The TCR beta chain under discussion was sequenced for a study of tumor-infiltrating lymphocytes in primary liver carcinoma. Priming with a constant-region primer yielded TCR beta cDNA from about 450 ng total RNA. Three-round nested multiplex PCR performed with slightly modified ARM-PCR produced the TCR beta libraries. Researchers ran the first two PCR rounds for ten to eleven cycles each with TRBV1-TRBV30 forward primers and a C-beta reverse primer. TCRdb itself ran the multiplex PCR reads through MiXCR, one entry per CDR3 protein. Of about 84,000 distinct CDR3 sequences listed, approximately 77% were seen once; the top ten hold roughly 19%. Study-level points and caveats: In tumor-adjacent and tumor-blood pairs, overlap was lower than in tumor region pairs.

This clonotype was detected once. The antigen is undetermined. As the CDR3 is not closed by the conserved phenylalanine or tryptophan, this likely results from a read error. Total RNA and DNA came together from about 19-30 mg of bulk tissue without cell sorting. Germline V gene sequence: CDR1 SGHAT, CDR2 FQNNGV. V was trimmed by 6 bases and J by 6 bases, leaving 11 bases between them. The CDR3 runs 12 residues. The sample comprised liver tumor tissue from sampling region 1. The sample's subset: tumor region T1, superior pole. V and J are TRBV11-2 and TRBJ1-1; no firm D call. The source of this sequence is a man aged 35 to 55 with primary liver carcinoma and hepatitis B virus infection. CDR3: CASSWDRAEAFL. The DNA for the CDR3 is TGTGCCAGCAGTTGGGATAGGGCTGAAGCTTTCTTA.